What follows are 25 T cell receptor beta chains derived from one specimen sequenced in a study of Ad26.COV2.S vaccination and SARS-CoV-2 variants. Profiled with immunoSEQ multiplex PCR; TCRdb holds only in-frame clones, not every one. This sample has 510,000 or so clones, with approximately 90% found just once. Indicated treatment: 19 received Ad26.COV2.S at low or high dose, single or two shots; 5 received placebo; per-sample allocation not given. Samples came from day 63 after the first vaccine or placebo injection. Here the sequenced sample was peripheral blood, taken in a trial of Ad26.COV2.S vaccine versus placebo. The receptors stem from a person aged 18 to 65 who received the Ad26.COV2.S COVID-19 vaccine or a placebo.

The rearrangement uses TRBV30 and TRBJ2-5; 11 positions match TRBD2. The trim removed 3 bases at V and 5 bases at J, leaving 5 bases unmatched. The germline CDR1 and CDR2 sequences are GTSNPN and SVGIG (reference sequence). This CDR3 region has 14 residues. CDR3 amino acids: CAWSALAGGETQYF. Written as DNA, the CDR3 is TGTGCCTGGAGCGCTTTAGCGGGAGGGGAGACCCAGTACTTC. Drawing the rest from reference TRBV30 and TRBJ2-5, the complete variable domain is SQTIHQWPATLVQPVGSPLSLECTVEGTSNPNLYWYRQAAGRGLQLLFYSVGIGQISSEVPQNLSASRPQDRQFILSSKKLLLSDSGFYLCAWSALAGGETQYFGPGTRLLVL.

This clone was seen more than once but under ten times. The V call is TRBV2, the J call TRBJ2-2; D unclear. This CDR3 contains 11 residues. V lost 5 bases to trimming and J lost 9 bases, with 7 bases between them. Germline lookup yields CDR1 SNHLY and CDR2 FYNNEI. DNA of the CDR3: TGTGCCAGCAGTTTAGCTTGGGAGCTGTTTTTT. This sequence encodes CASSLAWELFF.

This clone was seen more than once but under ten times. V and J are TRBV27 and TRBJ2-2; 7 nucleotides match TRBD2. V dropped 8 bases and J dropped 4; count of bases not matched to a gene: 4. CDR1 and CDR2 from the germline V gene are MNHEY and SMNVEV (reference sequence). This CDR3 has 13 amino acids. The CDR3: CASPTSLTGELFF. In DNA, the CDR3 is TGTGCCAGCCCGACTAGCCTCACCGGGGAGCTGTTTTTT.

The CDR3 DNA reads as TGTGCCAGCAAACTAGCGGGAGGGTTAGATACGCAGTATTTT. Encoded protein: CASKLAGGLDTQYF. The rearrangement uses TRBV19 and TRBJ2-3, with 13 positions matching TRBD2. CDR1 is LNHDA and CDR2 is SQIVND in the germline V gene (reference sequence). This CDR3 contains 14 residues. Unmatched junction bases numbered 5, after V lost 9 bases and J lost 5 bases. Supplemented by reference TRBV19 and TRBJ2-3, the full variable domain reads DGGITQSPKYLFRKEGQNVTLSCEQNLNHDAMYWYRQDPGQGLRLIYYSQIVNDFQKGDIAEGYSVSREKKESFPLTVTSAQKNPTAFYLCASKLAGGLDTQYFGPGTRLTVL.

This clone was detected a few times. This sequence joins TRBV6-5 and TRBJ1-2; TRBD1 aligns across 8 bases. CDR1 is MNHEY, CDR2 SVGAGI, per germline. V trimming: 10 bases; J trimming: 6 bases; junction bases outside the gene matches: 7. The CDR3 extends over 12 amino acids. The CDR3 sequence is CANLTGEDGYTF. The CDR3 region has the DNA TGTGCCAACCTGACAGGGGAAGATGGCTACACCTTC.

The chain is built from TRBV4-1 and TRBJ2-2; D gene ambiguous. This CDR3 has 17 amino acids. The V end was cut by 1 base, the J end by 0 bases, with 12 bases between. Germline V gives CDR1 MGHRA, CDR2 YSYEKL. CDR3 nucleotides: TGCGCCAGCAGCCAAGTACGCTCAGCATCGAACACCGGGGAGCTGTTTTTT. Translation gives CASSQVRSASNTGELFF.

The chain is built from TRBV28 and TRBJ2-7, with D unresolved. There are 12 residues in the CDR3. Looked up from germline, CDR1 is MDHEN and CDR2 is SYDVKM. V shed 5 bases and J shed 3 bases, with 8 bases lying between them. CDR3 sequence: CASSMAFYEQYF. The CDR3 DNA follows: TGTGCCAGCAGTATGGCTTTCTACGAGCAGTACTTC. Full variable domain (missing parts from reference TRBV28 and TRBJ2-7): DVKVTQSSRYLVKRTGEKVFLECVQDMDHENMFWYRQDPGLGLRLIYFSYDVKMKEKGDIPEGYSVSREKKERFSLILESASTNQTSMYLCASSMAFYEQYFGPGTRLTVT.

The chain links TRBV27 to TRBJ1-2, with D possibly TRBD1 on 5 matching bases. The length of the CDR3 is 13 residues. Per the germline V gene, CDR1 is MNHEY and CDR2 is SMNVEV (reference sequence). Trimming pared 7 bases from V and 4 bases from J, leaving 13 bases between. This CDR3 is CASKGSGGYGYTF. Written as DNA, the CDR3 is TGTGCCAGCAAGGGGTCAGGAGGCTATGGCTACACCTTC.

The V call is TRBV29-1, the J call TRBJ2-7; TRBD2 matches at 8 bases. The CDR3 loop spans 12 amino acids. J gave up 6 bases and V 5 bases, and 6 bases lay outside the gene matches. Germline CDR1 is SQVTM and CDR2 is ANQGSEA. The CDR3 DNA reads TGCAGCGTTACGGGAGGGCCTCTCGAGCAGTACTTC. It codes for CSVTGGPLEQYF.

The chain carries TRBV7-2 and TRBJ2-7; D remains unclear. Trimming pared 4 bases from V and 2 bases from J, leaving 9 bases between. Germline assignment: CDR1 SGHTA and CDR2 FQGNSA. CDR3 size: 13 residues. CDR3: CASSSAFPYEQYF. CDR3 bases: TGTGCCAGCAGCTCTGCTTTTCCCTACGAGCAGTACTTC.

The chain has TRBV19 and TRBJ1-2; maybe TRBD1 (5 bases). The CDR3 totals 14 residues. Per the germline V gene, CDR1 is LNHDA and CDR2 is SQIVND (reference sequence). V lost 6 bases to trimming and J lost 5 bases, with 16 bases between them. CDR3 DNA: TGTGCCAGTAGCCTAATGGGACGGCCTTATGGCTACACCTTC. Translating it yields CASSLMGRPYGYTF.

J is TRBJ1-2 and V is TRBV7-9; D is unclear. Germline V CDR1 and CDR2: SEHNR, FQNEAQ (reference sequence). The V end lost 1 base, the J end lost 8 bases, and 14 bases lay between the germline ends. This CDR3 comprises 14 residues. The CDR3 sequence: CASSLDWTVGGYTF. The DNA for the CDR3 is TGTGCCAGCAGCTTAGATTGGACCGTGGGAGGCTACACCTTC.

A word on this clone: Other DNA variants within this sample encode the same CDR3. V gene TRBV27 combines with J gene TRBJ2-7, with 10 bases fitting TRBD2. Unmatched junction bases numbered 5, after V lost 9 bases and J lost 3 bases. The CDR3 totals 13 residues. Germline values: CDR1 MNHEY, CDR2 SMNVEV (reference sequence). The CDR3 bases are TGTGCCAGTCGGACTAGCGGAAGCTACGAGCAGTACTTC. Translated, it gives CASRTSGSYEQYF.

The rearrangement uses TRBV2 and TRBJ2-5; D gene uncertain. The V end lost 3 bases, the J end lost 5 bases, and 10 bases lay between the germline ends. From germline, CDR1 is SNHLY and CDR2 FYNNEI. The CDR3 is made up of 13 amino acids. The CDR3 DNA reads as TGTGCCAGCAGTGAGGGGATCGGGGAGACCCAGTACTTC. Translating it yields CASSEGIGETQYF.

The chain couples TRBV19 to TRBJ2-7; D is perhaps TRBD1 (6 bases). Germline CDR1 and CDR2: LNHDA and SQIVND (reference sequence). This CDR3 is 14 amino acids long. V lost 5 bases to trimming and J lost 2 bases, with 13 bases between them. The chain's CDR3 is CASSLRRDTYEQYF. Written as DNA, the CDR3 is TGTGCCAGTAGTCTGCGTCGGGACACCTACGAGCAGTACTTC.

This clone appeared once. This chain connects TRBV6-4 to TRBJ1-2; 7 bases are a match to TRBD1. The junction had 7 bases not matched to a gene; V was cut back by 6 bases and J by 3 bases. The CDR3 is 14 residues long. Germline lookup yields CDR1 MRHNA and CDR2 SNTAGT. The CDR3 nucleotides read TGTGCCAGCAGCCGCCCGGGGACAGACTATGGCTACACCTTC. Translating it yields CASSRPGTDYGYTF.

In nucleotides, the CDR3 is TGTGCCAGCAGTCGGACAGGGAACACTGAAGCTTTCTTT. The encoded protein is CASSRTGNTEAFF. The chain couples TRBV2 to TRBJ1-1; 7 bases agree with TRBD1. CDR3 length: 13 residues. Trimming at V came to 5 bases and at J to 1 base, leaving 1 base not matched to a gene. Looked up from germline, CDR1 is SNHLY and CDR2 is FYNNEI.

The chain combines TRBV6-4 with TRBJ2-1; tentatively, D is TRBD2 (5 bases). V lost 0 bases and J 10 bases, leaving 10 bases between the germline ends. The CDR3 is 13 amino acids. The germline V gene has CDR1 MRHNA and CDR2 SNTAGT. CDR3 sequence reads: CASSDSRVGEQFF. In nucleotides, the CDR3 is TGTGCCAGCAGTGACTCGAGGGTTGGGGAGCAGTTCTTC.

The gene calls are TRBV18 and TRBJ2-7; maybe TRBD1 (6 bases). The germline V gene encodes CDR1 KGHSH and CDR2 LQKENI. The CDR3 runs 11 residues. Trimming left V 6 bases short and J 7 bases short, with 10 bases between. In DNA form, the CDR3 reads TGTGCCAGCTCCCGAGGACAGGAGCAGTACTTC. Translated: CASSRGQEQYF.

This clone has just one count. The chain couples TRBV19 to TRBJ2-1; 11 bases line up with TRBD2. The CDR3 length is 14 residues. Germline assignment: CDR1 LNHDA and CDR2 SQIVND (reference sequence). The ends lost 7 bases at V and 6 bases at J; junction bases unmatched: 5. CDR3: CASTTSGRFNEQFF. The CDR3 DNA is TGTGCCAGTACAACTAGCGGGAGATTCAATGAGCAGTTCTTC. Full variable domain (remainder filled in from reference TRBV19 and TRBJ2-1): DGGITQSPKYLFRKEGQNVTLSCEQNLNHDAMYWYRQDPGQGLRLIYYSQIVNDFQKGDIAEGYSVSREKKESFPLTVTSAQKNPTAFYLCASTTSGRFNEQFFGPGTRLTVL.

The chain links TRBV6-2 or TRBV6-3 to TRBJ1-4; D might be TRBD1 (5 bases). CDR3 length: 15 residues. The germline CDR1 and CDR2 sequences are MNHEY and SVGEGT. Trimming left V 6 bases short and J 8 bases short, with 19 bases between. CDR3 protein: CASSREQAGLEKLFF. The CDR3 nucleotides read TGTGCCAGCAGCCGAGAACAGGCCGGTCTCGAAAAACTGTTTTTT.

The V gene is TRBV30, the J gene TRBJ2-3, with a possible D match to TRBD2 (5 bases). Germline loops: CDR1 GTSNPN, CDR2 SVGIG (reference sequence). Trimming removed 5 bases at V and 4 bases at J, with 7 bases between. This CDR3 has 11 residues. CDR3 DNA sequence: TGTGCCTGGGGGGAGCCAGATACGCAGTATTTT. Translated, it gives CAWGEPDTQYF.

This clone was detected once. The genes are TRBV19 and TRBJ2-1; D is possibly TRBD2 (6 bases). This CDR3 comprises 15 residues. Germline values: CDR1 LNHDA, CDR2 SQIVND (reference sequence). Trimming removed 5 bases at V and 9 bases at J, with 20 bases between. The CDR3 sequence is CASSAGAPGESEQFF. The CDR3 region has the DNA TGTGCCAGTAGTGCCGGGGCCCCGGGGGAGAGTGAGCAGTTCTTC.

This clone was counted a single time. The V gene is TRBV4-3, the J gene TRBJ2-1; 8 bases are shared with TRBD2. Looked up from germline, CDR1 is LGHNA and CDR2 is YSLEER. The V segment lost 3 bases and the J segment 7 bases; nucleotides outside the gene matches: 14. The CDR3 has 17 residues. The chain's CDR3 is CASSHDLGTRIWNEQFF. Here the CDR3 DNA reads TGCGCCAGCAGCCACGACTTAGGGACTAGGATATGGAATGAGCAGTTCTTC.

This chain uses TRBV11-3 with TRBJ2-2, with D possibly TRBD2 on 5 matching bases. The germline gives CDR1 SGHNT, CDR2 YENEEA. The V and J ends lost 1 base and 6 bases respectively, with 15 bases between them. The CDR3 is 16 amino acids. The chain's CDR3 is CASSLGMFGVPGELFF. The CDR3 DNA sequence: TGTGCCAGCAGCTTAGGGATGTTCGGGGTTCCCGGGGAGCTGTTTTTT.